What follows describes a single T cell receptor beta chain. The CDR3 sequence is 14 residues long. V shed 1 base, J shed 6 bases, and the junction held 3 bases outside the gene matches. Germline-derived CDR1 and CDR2 are SNHLY and FYNNEI. This entry comes from a study of blood T cell repertoires in COVID-19. Study background: The United States, Italy and Spain provided the acute and convalescent COVID-19 samples. T cells, B-cell-depleted T cells, or PBMCs supplied cDNA or gDNA.

As originally analysed: Counts of nucleated cells, estimated from reference gene primer amplification, were obtained. The method was immunoSEQ multiplex PCR; TCRdb's version includes in-frame clones alone and lacks a portion of them. V and J calls and clone size follow that table, whereas D and trimming were derived from the DNA. The sample contains 80,000 to 95,000 clones, approximately 89% of which appear only once. The V gene is TRBV2, the J gene TRBJ2-7; 10 bases map to TRBD2. The specimen sequenced was peripheral blood. This TCR derives from a human donor in a cohort sampled during active COVID-19. CDR3 amino acids: CASSEGLAGAEQYF. CDR3 DNA: TGTGCCAGCAGTGAAGGGCTAGCGGGGGCCGAGCAGTACTTC.